These 29 T cell receptor beta chains were all obtained from the same sample, sequenced in a study of T-cell reconstitution after alpha-beta-depleted transplantation in children. Unique molecular identifiers were incorporated during preparation of the TCRbeta library. Each CDR3 protein is one row after TCRdb ran MiXCR on the PCR reads. The sample includes about 610,000 distinct CDR3 sequences, over 9.5% of them seen just once. Sequenced here: PBMCs from the stem cell graft donor, sampled from the stem cell graft. These receptors were taken from a human donor who donated a stem cell graft to a child with acute myeloid leukemia.

The chain carries TRBV7-3 and TRBJ2-1; D is undetermined. V gave up 5 bases and J gave up 3 bases, with 8 bases separating them. The CDR3 runs to 13 residues. Germline loops: CDR1 SGHTA, CDR2 FQGTGA. The CDR3 is CASSPNLYNEQFF. DNA of the CDR3: TGTGCCAGCAGCCCAAATCTCTACAATGAGCAGTTCTTC.

This clonotype was recorded a few times. Mismatch with germline at one junction end may stem from a read error. The chain carries TRBV5-1 and TRBJ1-4; 9 bases align to TRBD1. Germline V gene lookup returns CDR1 SGHRS and CDR2 YFSETQ. CDR3 size: 16 residues. CDR3 DNA sequence: TGCGCCAGCAGCACCCGGACAGGGGTGACTATTGAAAAACTGTTTTTT. Protein product: CASSTRTGVTIEKLFF.

This clonotype was recorded many times. The rearrangement links TRBV6-2 or TRBV6-3 to TRBJ2-1, with 11 bases that match TRBD2. The CDR3 runs 17 residues. Trimming took 4 bases from V and 2 from J; bases not matched to a gene: 7. Germline CDR1 and CDR2: MNHEY and SVGEGT. The CDR3 spells CASSSTVSGRAYNEQFF. The CDR3 bases are TGTGCCAGCAGTTCGACCGTTAGCGGGAGGGCCTACAATGAGCAGTTCTTC.

This clonotype was observed at least ten times. This chain uses TRBV20-1 with TRBJ2-7; 10 bases line up with TRBD2. V lost 5 bases and J lost 7; bases outside the gene matches: 14. The CDR3 is 15 residues long. CDR1 is DFQATT, CDR2 SNEGSKA, per germline (reference sequence). The CDR3 nucleotides are TGCAGTGCTCACGACTGGCCTAGCGGGAGTGGGGAGCAGTACTTC. Its translation is CSAHDWPSGSGEQYF.

This clonotype has a count of ten or more. V gene TRBV6-6 combines with J gene TRBJ2-3; D unclear. CDR3 length: 12 amino acids. Germline loops: CDR1 MNHNY, CDR2 SVGAGI (reference sequence). Trimming shortened V by 2 bases and J by 2 bases, and 2 bases separated the two germline ends. The DNA of the CDR3 is TGTGCCAGCAGTTACCCCACAGATACGCAGTATTTT. Amino acids: CASSYPTDTQYF.

The genes are TRBV20-1 and TRBJ2-1; D is ambiguous. Germline V gene data show CDR1 as DFQATT and CDR2 as SNEGSKA (reference sequence). The CDR3 has 12 residues. V lost 4 bases, J lost 10 bases, and 14 bases lay in between. The CDR3 here is CSATLVLREQFF. In DNA, the CDR3 is TGCAGTGCTACCCTTGTCTTGAGGGAGCAGTTCTTC.

The CDR3 region has the DNA TGTGCCAGCTCACCACCGTCACAGGGGAATTCACCCCTCCACTTT. As protein: CASSPPSQGNSPLHF. The rearrangement links TRBV18 to TRBJ1-6, with 7 bases matching TRBD1. The length of the CDR3 is 15 residues. Germline-derived CDR1 and CDR2 are KGHSH and LQKENI. Losses at the gene ends were 0 bases for V and 7 bases for J; bases not matched to a gene: 3.

The chain employs TRBV5-1 and TRBJ2-1; maybe TRBD1 (7 bases). The ends were cut back, 3 bases at V and 0 bases at J, with 16 bases in the middle. The CDR3 has 17 amino acids. Germline V CDR1 and CDR2: SGHRS, YFSETQ. In DNA, the CDR3 is TGCGCCAGCAGCTATCAGGGGGGCGCCAGCTCCTACAATGAGCAGTTCTTC. Translating gives CASSYQGGASSYNEQFF.

This clonotype came up many times. The CDR3 sequence is CASSLTWATTDTQYF. The CDR3 nucleotides are TGTGCCAGCAGCTTAACCTGGGCCACCACAGATACGCAGTATTTT. The chain joins TRBV7-2 to TRBJ2-3, with D hard to call. The germline V gene encodes CDR1 SGHTA and CDR2 FQGNSA. Trimming took 2 bases from V and 2 from J, leaving 11 bases between them. CDR3 length: 15 amino acids.

This clonotype came up many times. J is TRBJ1-2 and V is TRBV12-3 or TRBV12-4; D possibly corresponds to TRBD1 (5 bases). Trimming removed 6 bases from V and 6 bases from J, with 14 bases in between. The CDR3 covers 13 residues. CDR3 DNA sequence: TGTGCCAGCAGAGGGGCGAATGTCCATGGCTACACCTTC. Translating gives CASRGANVHGYTF.

The genes are TRBV13 and TRBJ2-7; 8 positions match TRBD1. CDR1 is PRHDT, CDR2 FYEKMQ, per germline (reference sequence). Unmatched junction bases numbered 6, after V lost 5 bases and J lost 3 bases. The CDR3 is made up of 14 amino acids. The CDR3 DNA follows: TGTGCCAGCAGCCCAGGGGACAGGTACTACGAGCAGTACTTC. Translation gives CASSPGDRYYEQYF.

This clonotype was seen a few times. CDR3 loop: CATSRATARDTQYF. The CDR3 DNA reads TGTGCCACATCGAGGGCTACAGCTCGAGATACGCAGTATTTT. This chain joins TRBV6-1 and TRBJ2-3, with TRBD2 as a possible D gene (5 bases). CDR1 and CDR2 from the germline V gene are MNHNS and SASEGT. Trimming stripped 10 bases from V and 5 bases from J, with 19 bases between. This CDR3 spans 14 amino acids.

This clonotype was recorded many times. The V gene is TRBV12-1, the J gene TRBJ2-3. TRBV12-1 is assigned pseudogene status. The length of the CDR3 is 13 residues. The CDR3: CASSFAVDDTQYF. For the CDR3, the DNA is TGTGCCAGCAGCTTTGCAGTCGACGATACGCAGTATTTT.

The genes are TRBV29-1 and TRBJ2-1; D perhaps matches TRBD1 (6 bases). Germline V gene lookup returns CDR1 SQVTM and CDR2 ANQGSEA. Trimming pared 3 bases from V and 12 bases from J, leaving 12 bases between. CDR3 size: 11 residues. CDR3 region: CSVEGASGQFF. The CDR3 DNA sequence: TGCAGCGTTGAGGGGGCGAGCGGGCAGTTCTTC.

The gene calls are TRBV3-1 and TRBJ2-5; 8 bases map to TRBD2. The V segment lost 5 bases and the J segment 1 base; nucleotides outside the gene matches: 3. CDR1 and CDR2 from the germline V gene are LGHDT and YNNKEL (reference sequence). The CDR3 totals 14 residues. Written as DNA, the CDR3 is TGTGCCAGCAGCAAGGGACTAGTCCAAGAGACCCAGTACTTC. This sequence encodes CASSKGLVQETQYF.

This chain connects TRBV28 to TRBJ2-5, with TRBD1 matching over 9 bases. CDR1 MDHEN and CDR2 SYDVKM come from the germline V gene. The J segment lost 4 bases and the V segment lost 6 bases, leaving 6 bases of the junction unmatched. This CDR3 comprises 14 residues. The CDR3 reads CASRTDRGSETQYF. CDR3 in DNA: TGTGCCAGCAGAACGGACAGGGGTTCAGAGACCCAGTACTTC. Based on the CDR3 plus reference TRBV28 and TRBJ2-5, the full variable domain is DVKVTQSSRYLVKRTGEKVFLECVQDMDHENMFWYRQDPGLGLRLIYFSYDVKMKEKGDIPEGYSVSREKKERFSLILESASTNQTSMYLCASRTDRGSETQYFGPGTRLLVL.

This clonotype appeared a few times. The CDR3 nucleotides are TGTGCCAGCATACGAGGTAATGAGCAGTTCTTC. Its protein product is CASIRGNEQFF. J is TRBJ2-1 and V is TRBV6-6; no reliable D call. The CDR3 loop spans 11 amino acids. The ends were cut back, 7 bases at V and 7 bases at J, with 8 bases in the middle. Germline loops: CDR1 MNHNY, CDR2 SVGAGI (reference sequence).

This clonotype was seen repeatedly, ten times or more. This chain joins TRBV10-3 and TRBJ2-2; 10 nucleotides line up with TRBD2. Germline trimming cut 0 bases from V and 5 bases from J; bases unmatched to any gene: 3. This CDR3 has 16 residues. Germline V gene data show CDR1 as ENHRY and CDR2 as SYGVKD. CDR3 nucleotide sequence: TGTGCCATCAGTGAGTCGAGCGGGAGGGGTACCGGGGAGCTGTTTTTT. Residues: CAISESSGRGTGELFF.

This clonotype was seen more than once but under ten times. This chain joins TRBV5-6 and TRBJ2-7, with 11 bases lining up with TRBD2. CDR1 is SGHDT, CDR2 YYEEEE, per germline. CDR3 length: 15 amino acids. V lost 0 bases and J lost 5; bases outside the gene matches: 4. CDR3 in amino acids: CASSLGLAGSHEQYF. Written as DNA, the CDR3 is TGTGCCAGCAGCTTGGGACTAGCGGGGTCCCACGAGCAGTACTTC.

This clonotype has a count of ten or more. The chain joins TRBV4-3 to TRBJ2-3; tentatively, D is TRBD1 or TRBD2 (6 bases each). Germline CDR1 and CDR2: LGHNA and YSLEER. This CDR3 is 15 amino acids long. The germline V and J ends were trimmed by 1 base and 4 bases, with 12 bases remaining between them. CDR3 DNA: TGCGCCAGCAGCCAAGGGAGGGGGAACCCAGATACGCAGTATTTT. Translated, it gives CASSQGRGNPDTQYF.

The V call is TRBV29-1, the J call TRBJ1-5, with TRBD1 matching 10 bases. The CDR3 loop spans 15 amino acids. Germline trimming cut 4 bases from V and 0 bases from J; bases unmatched to any gene: 3. Germline lookup yields CDR1 SQVTM and CDR2 ANQGSEA. CDR3 region: CSVAGTGDSNQPQHF. DNA for the CDR3: TGCAGCGTTGCCGGGACAGGGGATAGCAATCAGCCCCAGCATTTT.

This clonotype has ten or more counts. The rearrangement uses TRBV29-1 and TRBJ1-3; D gene uncertain. The CDR3 runs 13 residues. In germline, CDR1 is SQVTM, CDR2 ANQGSEA. V lost 7 bases and J 3 bases, leaving 13 bases between the germline ends. The CDR3 nucleotides read TGCAGCGCCCAGCTACAACGTGGAAACACCATATATTTT. This encodes CSAQLQRGNTIYF.

V usage is TRBV6-2 or TRBV6-3 and J usage is TRBJ2-5, with TRBD2 matching 10 bases. This CDR3 spans 15 amino acids. Per germline, CDR1 MNHEY and CDR2 SVGEGT. V trimming: 2 bases; J trimming: 4 bases; junction bases outside the gene matches: 4. The CDR3 DNA reads as TGTGCCAGCAGTTACGGGGGACTAGCGCGAGAGACCCAGTACTTC. This gives the protein CASSYGGLARETQYF.

This clonotype appeared many times. The J gene is TRBJ2-7, the V gene TRBV12-3 or TRBV12-4; 8 bases line up with TRBD2. V lost 2 bases to trimming and J lost 7 bases; unmatched junction nucleotides: 4. This CDR3 is built from 13 residues. CDR3 protein: CASSLYERGEQYF. The CDR3 nucleotides are TGTGCCAGCAGTTTATATGAGCGGGGGGAGCAGTACTTC.

This clonotype has just a few counts. The chain combines TRBV5-6 with TRBJ2-6, with a possible D match to TRBD2 (5 bases). Germline values: CDR1 SGHDT, CDR2 YYEEEE. Deletions cut 6 bases from V and 0 bases from J, with 16 bases between. CDR3 length: 17 amino acids. CDR3 protein: CASNTGNSRSGANVLTF. The CDR3 DNA reads TGTGCCAGCAACACGGGGAACAGCCGCTCTGGGGCCAACGTCCTGACTTTC.

This clonotype was detected a few times. The chain carries TRBV12-3 or TRBV12-4 and TRBJ2-7, with 12 bases that match TRBD2. V lost 11 bases to trimming and J lost 0 bases; unmatched junction nucleotides: 11. CDR3 length equals 16 residues. The DNA for the CDR3 is TGTGCCTGGGGGGCTAGCGGGAGGGTGAGCTCCTACGAGCAGTACTTC. It encodes CAWGASGRVSSYEQYF.

The V and J genes are TRBV24-1 and TRBJ2-3, with TRBD2 matching over 10 bases. Trimming took 0 bases from V and 0 from J; bases not matched to a gene: 11. Looked up from germline, CDR1 is KGHDR and CDR2 is SFDVKD. CDR3 length equals 20 residues. The CDR3 DNA reads TGTGCCACCAGTGATTTGTCTAGCGGGAGAAGGACCCCGAGCACAGATACGCAGTATTTT. Protein: CATSDLSSGRRTPSTDTQYF.

Many counts were recorded for this clonotype. At one of its ends the junction is not consistent with the germline gene, which may arise from a read error. The chain combines TRBV7-7 with TRBJ2-1, with D maybe TRBD2 (6 bases). The CDR3 spans 14 residues. CDR1 and CDR2 from the germline V gene are SSHAT and FNYEAQ (reference sequence). CDR3 sequence reads: CASSLADGYNEQFF. CDR3 coding DNA: TGTGCTAGCAGCTTAGCGGACGGCTACAATGAGCAGTTCTTC.

At least ten counts were recorded for this clonotype. The chain has TRBV7-9 and TRBJ2-1, with a tentative D call TRBD2 (5 bases). CDR1 is SEHNR and CDR2 is FQNEAQ in the germline V gene (reference sequence). The germline V and J ends were trimmed by 5 bases and 6 bases, with 23 bases remaining between them. CDR3 size: 17 residues. CDR3 protein: CASSRPRERLRGNEQFF. As DNA, the CDR3 is TGTGCCAGCAGCCGTCCGAGGGAGCGTCTCAGAGGCAATGAGCAGTTCTTC.